Included here is one TCR beta chain sequence, with context. The sample belongs to a study of blood T cell repertoires in COVID-19. Study background: Both acute and convalescent COVID-19 samples were obtained from the United States, Italy and Spain. In each case, the material was cDNA or gDNA derived from T cells, B-cell-depleted T cells, or PBMCs.

Per the original data handling: The assay estimated nucleated cells by amplifying reference gene primers. Measured with immunoSEQ multiplex PCR; TCRdb has only the in-frame clones, and not every one. V, J and clone size were drawn from that table, and D and trimming were deduced from the DNA. Here the sample spans about 280,000 clones, roughly nine tenths being singletons. CDR1 and CDR2 from the germline V gene are SGHDT and YYEEEE. The CDR3 has 15 residues. V was clipped by 3 bases and J by 0 bases; unmatched bases: 5. The chain is built from TRBV5-6 and TRBJ1-1; TRBD1 agrees at 7 bases. The receptor was derived from a man aged 50 to 59 with acute or convalescent COVID-19. Sample: peripheral blood. The chain's CDR3 is CASSSYRGMNTEAFF. The CDR3 coding sequence is TGTGCCAGCAGCTCCTACAGGGGCATGAACACTGAAGCTTTCTTT.